The 24 T cell receptor beta chains presented below share a single source sample, sequenced in a study of blood T cell repertoires in COVID-19. Sequencing was performed with immunoSEQ multiplex PCR; in TCRdb, only in-frame clones are kept and a portion is missing. Of roughly 49,000 clones listed, 75% to 85% are singletons. Sequenced material: peripheral blood. The source of these receptors is a man in his forties with acute or convalescent COVID-19.

The chain carries TRBV18 and TRBJ1-2, with D maybe TRBD1 (6 bases). The CDR3 runs 16 residues. Looked up from germline, CDR1 is KGHSH and CDR2 is LQKENI. Deletions cut 4 bases from V and 0 bases from J, with 15 bases between. This CDR3 is CASSQRQALANYGYTF. As DNA, the CDR3 is TGTGCCAGCTCACAAAGACAGGCCCTCGCTAACTATGGCTACACCTTC.

V is TRBV3-1 (or the pseudogene TRBV3-2) and J is TRBJ2-5, with TRBD2 matching 10 bases. There are 16 residues in the CDR3. The V and J ends lost 1 base and 6 bases, in that order; junction bases with no gene match: 8. Per the germline V gene, CDR1 is LGHDT and CDR2 is YNNKEL (reference sequence). The CDR3 sequence: CASSQVSGGIVKTQYF. The DNA of the CDR3 is TGTGCCAGCAGCCAAGTTAGCGGGGGGATTGTAAAGACCCAGTACTTC.

The V call is TRBV12-3 or TRBV12-4, the J call TRBJ1-2, with TRBD1 as a possible D gene (6 bases). This CDR3 is 11 amino acids long. V dropped 5 bases and J dropped 7 bases, with 8 bases sitting between them. Written as DNA, the CDR3 is TGTGCCAGCAGTCCAGGGGCTGGCTACACCTTC. It codes for CASSPGAGYTF.

The chain combines TRBV5-1 with TRBJ2-3; 8 nucleotides agree with TRBD1. The CDR3 runs 16 residues. The V and J ends lost 0 bases and 1 base, in that order; junction bases with no gene match: 4. Germline V gene data show CDR1 as SGHRS and CDR2 as YFSETQ. In DNA, the CDR3 is TGCGCCAGCAGCTTGGGGTCGACAGGGGGCACAGATACGCAGTATTTT. This sequence encodes CASSLGSTGGTDTQYF.

The CDR3 protein is CASSLTTYNSPLHF. CDR3 bases: TGTGCCAGCAGTTTAACAACCTATAATTCACCCCTCCACTTT. The chain combines TRBV27 with TRBJ1-6; D unclear. V lost 2 bases, J lost 2 bases, and 4 bases lay in between. Per the germline V gene, CDR1 is MNHEY and CDR2 is SMNVEV (reference sequence). The CDR3 spans 14 residues.

V is TRBV5-1 and J is TRBJ1-2, with 9 bases aligning to TRBD1. V shed 4 bases, J shed 8 bases, and the junction held 6 bases outside the gene matches. This CDR3 region has 13 residues. Germline V CDR1 and CDR2: SGHRS, YFSETQ. CDR3 region: CASSPGTGYGYTF. CDR3 DNA sequence: TGCGCCAGCAGCCCTGGGACAGGGTACGGCTACACCTTC.

The table lists this clone with a few counts. The chain links TRBV6-5 to TRBJ2-7; TRBD1 aligns across 7 bases. The V gene end was trimmed by 5 bases and the J gene end by 7 bases; junction bases not matched to a gene: 5. This CDR3 contains 12 residues. In germline, CDR1 is MNHEY, CDR2 SVGAGI. CDR3 nucleotides: TGTGCCAGCAGTCTTACAGGGGAAGAGCAGTACGTC. The encoded protein is CASSLTGEEQYV.

This chain joins TRBV5-5 and TRBJ2-2; TRBD1 matches 7 bases. Germline trimming cut 1 base from V and 4 bases from J; bases unmatched to any gene: 13. CDR1 is SGHKS, CDR2 YYEKEE, per germline (reference sequence). This CDR3 is built from 18 residues. CDR3: CASSLYGRGSGGTGELFF. Written as DNA, the CDR3 is TGTGCCAGCAGCTTGTACGGCAGGGGGTCTGGAGGCACCGGGGAGCTGTTTTTT.

The rearrangement joins TRBV2 to TRBJ1-5; TRBD1 agrees at 7 bases. The CDR3 has 15 residues. Germline V gene lookup returns CDR1 SNHLY and CDR2 FYNNEI. Trimming at V came to 3 bases and at J to 4 bases, leaving 6 bases not matched to a gene. In nucleotides, the CDR3 is TGTGCCAGCAGTGAGAATGGCAGGGGGAATCAGCCCCAGCATTTT. Translating gives CASSENGRGNQPQHF.

The chain has TRBV6-5 and TRBJ2-3; 9 bases match TRBD1. Germline trimming cut 7 bases from V and 4 bases from J; bases unmatched to any gene: 6. Germline V gene sequence: CDR1 MNHEY, CDR2 SVGAGI. CDR3 length equals 14 residues. CDR3 region: CASNSGQGSDTQYF. The CDR3 DNA follows: TGTGCCAGCAATTCGGGACAGGGTTCAGATACGCAGTATTTT.

This clone appeared a few times. The gene calls are TRBV6-5 and TRBJ2-7; D is possibly TRBD2 (6 bases). CDR3 length equals 13 residues. The germline V gene has CDR1 MNHEY and CDR2 SVGAGI. The CDR3 region has the DNA TGTGTCTCACGGACGGGGACTTCCTACGAGCAGTACGTC. This codes for CVSRTGTSYEQYV.

The chain couples TRBV24-1 to TRBJ2-4; 8 positions match TRBD1. This CDR3 has 17 amino acids. Germline V gene data show CDR1 as KGHDR and CDR2 as SFDVKD. V dropped 4 bases and J dropped 0; count of bases not matched to a gene: 7. The CDR3 reads CATSEGQGFGAKNIQYF. The CDR3 DNA follows: TGTGCCACCAGTGAAGGACAGGGCTTCGGAGCCAAAAACATTCAGTACTTC.

This chain uses TRBV5-5 with TRBJ1-2, with D hard to call. With 4 bases removed from V and 4 bases from J, the gap between germline ends came to 23 bases. CDR3 length equals 17 residues. Germline CDR1 is SGHKS and CDR2 is YYEKEE (reference sequence). The CDR3 protein is CASSRGGIGEASYGYTF. The CDR3 nucleotides read TGTGCCAGCAGCCGCGGAGGAATCGGGGAAGCTTCCTATGGCTACACCTTC.

The table lists this clone with a few counts. The genes are TRBV11-2 and TRBJ2-2; TRBD1 aligns across 11 bases. The germline V gene encodes CDR1 SGHAT and CDR2 FQNNGV. V was clipped by 1 base and J by 4 bases; unmatched bases: 2. This CDR3 spans 16 amino acids. CDR3 in DNA: TGTGCCAGCAGCTTAGCGGACAGGGGGCGCACCGGGGAGCTGTTTTTT. This sequence encodes CASSLADRGRTGELFF.

CDR3 bases: TGTGCCAGCAGCAGACAGGGGGCAGGTAATTCACCCCTCCACTTT. Encoded protein: CASSRQGAGNSPLHF. This chain uses TRBV11-2 with TRBJ1-6; 10 bases map to TRBD1. The V gene end was trimmed by 5 bases and the J gene end by 6 bases; junction bases not matched to a gene: 4. CDR1 and CDR2 (germline): SGHAT, FQNNGV. This CDR3 has 15 residues.

J is TRBJ1-3 and V is TRBV18; tentatively, D is TRBD1 (5 bases). Trimming cost V 0 bases and J 2 bases, with 14 bases left between them. Germline V gene sequence: CDR1 KGHSH, CDR2 LQKENI. The CDR3 length is 17 residues. CDR3 residues: CASSPPVGGAAGNTIYF. The CDR3 nucleotides read TGTGCCAGCTCACCACCGGTGGGAGGGGCCGCTGGAAACACCATATATTTT.

This chain joins TRBV21-1 and TRBJ2-3; TRBD2 reflects the table's D call only, with no check against the DNA. TRBV21-1 is a listed pseudogene. CDR3 length: 20 amino acids. CDR3 region: CASSISTSGGPPPSTDTQYF. The CDR3 bases are TGTGCCAGCAGCATTTCGACTAGCGGGGGTCCACCCCCAAGCACAGATACGCAGTATTTT.

The rearrangement links TRBV9 to TRBJ2-3; 12 positions match TRBD2. V shed 3 bases and J 3 bases; nucleotides not matched to a gene: 5. Germline V gene data show CDR1 as SGDLS and CDR2 as YYNGEE. The CDR3 covers 16 residues. CDR3 sequence (DNA): TGTGCCAGCAGCGCTAGCGGGAGGGCCGGGACAGATACGCAGTATTTT. This gives the protein CASSASGRAGTDTQYF.

The chain carries TRBV15 and TRBJ1-5, with D uncertain. Trimming cost V 0 bases and J 0 bases, with 9 bases left between them. Per the germline V gene, CDR1 is LNHNV and CDR2 is YYDKDF (reference sequence). The CDR3 runs to 16 residues. CDR3 coding DNA: TGTGCCACCAGCAGAGATCCAGGCTATAGCAATCAGCCCCAGCATTTT. Its translation: CATSRDPGYSNQPQHF.

The rearrangement uses TRBV7-8 and TRBJ2-1, with 10 bases matching TRBD2. CDR1 and CDR2 (germline): SGHVS, FQNEAQ. J was trimmed by 1 base and V by 6 bases; bases with no gene match: 3. CDR3 size: 15 residues. CDR3 in amino acids: CASRPLAGSYNEQFF. Written as DNA, the CDR3 is TGTGCCAGCAGACCACTAGCGGGGTCCTACAATGAGCAGTTCTTC.

V usage is TRBV5-1 and J usage is TRBJ1-2; D uncertain. Looked up from germline, CDR1 is SGHRS and CDR2 is YFSETQ. The CDR3 spans 15 residues. The V end lost 3 bases, the J end lost 4 bases, and 16 bases lay between the germline ends. CDR3 bases: TGCGCCAGCAGCTGGGTCGGCGCGGATTCCTATGGCTACACCTTC. Protein product: CASSWVGADSYGYTF.

The gene calls are TRBV2 and TRBJ1-2, with TRBD1 identical over 8 bases. V lost 6 bases and J lost 0; bases outside the gene matches: 3. CDR1 is SNHLY, CDR2 FYNNEI, per germline. The length of the CDR3 is 14 residues. In DNA form, the CDR3 reads TGTGCCAGCAGGAAGGGACAGGCTAACTATGGCTACACCTTC. Translation gives CASRKGQANYGYTF.

The chain couples TRBV5-8 to TRBJ1-5; D might be TRBD1 (5 bases). The CDR3 runs 15 residues. Trimming cost V 0 bases and J 4 bases, with 11 bases left between them. CDR1 and CDR2 from the germline V gene are SGHTS and YDEGEE. The DNA of the CDR3 is TGTGCCAGCAGCTTGGGACAGAGAATTAATCAGCCCCAGCATTTT. It yields the protein CASSLGQRINQPQHF.

J is TRBJ1-4 and V is TRBV9; 9 bases are shared with TRBD1. Germline CDR1 is SGDLS and CDR2 is YYNGEE. The CDR3 is made up of 15 amino acids. V lost 4 bases, J lost 6 bases, and 7 bases stayed unmatched. The DNA for the CDR3 is TGTGCCAGCAGCTATTCGACAGGGGGGGATGAAAAACTGTTTTTT. It is translated as CASSYSTGGDEKLFF.